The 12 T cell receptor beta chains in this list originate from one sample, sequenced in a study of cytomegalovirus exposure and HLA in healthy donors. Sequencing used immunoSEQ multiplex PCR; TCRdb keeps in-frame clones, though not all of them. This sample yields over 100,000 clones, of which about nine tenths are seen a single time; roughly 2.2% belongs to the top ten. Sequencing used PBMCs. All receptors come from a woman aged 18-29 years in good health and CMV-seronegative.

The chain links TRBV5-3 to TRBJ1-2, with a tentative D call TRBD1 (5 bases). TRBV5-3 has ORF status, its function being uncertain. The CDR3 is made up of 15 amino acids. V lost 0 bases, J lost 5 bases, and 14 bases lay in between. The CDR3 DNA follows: TGTGCCAGAAGCTTGGAGGGGCAGTGGCCTTATGGCTACACCTTC. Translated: CARSLEGQWPYGYTF.

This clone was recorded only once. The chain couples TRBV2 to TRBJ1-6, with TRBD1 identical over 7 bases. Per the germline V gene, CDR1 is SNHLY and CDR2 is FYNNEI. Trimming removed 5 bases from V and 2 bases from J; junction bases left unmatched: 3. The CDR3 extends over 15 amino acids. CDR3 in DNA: TGTGCCAGCAGTCGGGACAGTACCTATAATTCACCCCTCCACTTT. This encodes CASSRDSTYNSPLHF. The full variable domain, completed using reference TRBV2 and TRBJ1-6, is EPEVTQTPSHQVTQMGQEVILRCVPISNHLYFYWYRQILGQKVEFLVSFYNNEISEKSEIFDDQFSVERPDGSNFTLKIRSTKLEDSAMYFCASSRDSTYNSPLHFGNGTRLTVT.

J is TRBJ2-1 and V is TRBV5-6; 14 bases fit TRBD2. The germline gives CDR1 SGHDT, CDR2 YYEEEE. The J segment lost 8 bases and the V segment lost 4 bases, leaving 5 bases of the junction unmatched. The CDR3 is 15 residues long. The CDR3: CASSRTSGRHDEQFF. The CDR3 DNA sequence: TGTGCCAGCAGCCGGACTAGCGGGAGGCACGATGAGCAGTTCTTC.

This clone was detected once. The CDR3 sequence: CASSESPPGLAGAGNTQYF. The CDR3 coding sequence is TGTGCCAGCAGTGAATCCCCACCGGGACTAGCGGGAGCAGGTAATACGCAGTATTTT. The V call is TRBV2, the J call TRBJ2-3; the match to TRBD2 covers 14 bases. This CDR3 is 19 amino acids long. Unmatched junction bases numbered 14, after V lost 2 bases and J lost 7 bases. Germline assignment: CDR1 SNHLY and CDR2 FYNNEI.

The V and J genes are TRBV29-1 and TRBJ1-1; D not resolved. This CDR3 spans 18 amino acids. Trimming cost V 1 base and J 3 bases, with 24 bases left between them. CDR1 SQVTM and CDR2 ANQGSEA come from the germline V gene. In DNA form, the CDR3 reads TGCAGCGTTGAAGTTCGCGGCCAACTTTATAGGTTGGACACTGAAGCTTTCTTT. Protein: CSVEVRGQLYRLDTEAFF.

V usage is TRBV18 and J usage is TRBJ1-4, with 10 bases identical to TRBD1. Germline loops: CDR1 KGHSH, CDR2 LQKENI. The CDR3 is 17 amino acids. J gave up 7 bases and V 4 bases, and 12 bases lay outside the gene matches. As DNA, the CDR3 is TGTGCCAGCTCACTATCTCCTGACAGGGGGCGAGGTGAAAAACTGTTTTTT. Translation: CASSLSPDRGRGEKLFF.

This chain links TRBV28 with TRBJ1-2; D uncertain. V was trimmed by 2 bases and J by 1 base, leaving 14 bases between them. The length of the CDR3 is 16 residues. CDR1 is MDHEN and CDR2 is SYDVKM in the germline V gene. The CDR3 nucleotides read TGTGCCAGCAGTTTAACCCGGGTGGTGGTTAACTATGGCTACACCTTC. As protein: CASSLTRVVVNYGYTF.

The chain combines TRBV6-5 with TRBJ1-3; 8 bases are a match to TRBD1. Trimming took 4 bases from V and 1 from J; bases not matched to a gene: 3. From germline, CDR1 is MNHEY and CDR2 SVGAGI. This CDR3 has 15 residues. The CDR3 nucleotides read TGTGCCAGCAGTTCGACAGGGGCTTCTGGAAACACCATATATTTT. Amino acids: CASSSTGASGNTIYF.

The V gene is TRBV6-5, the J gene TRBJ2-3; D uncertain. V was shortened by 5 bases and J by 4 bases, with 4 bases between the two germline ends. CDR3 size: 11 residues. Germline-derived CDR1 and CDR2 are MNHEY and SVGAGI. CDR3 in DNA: TGTGCCAGCAGTCGGGCAGATACGCAGTATTTT. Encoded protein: CASSRADTQYF.

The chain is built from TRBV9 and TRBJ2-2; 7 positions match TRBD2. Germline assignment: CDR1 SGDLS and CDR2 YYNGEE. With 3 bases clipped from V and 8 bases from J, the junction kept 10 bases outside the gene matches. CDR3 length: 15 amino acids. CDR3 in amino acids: CASSAAGTAAGELFF. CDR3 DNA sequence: TGTGCCAGCAGCGCAGCGGGAACTGCGGCGGGGGAGCTGTTTTTT.

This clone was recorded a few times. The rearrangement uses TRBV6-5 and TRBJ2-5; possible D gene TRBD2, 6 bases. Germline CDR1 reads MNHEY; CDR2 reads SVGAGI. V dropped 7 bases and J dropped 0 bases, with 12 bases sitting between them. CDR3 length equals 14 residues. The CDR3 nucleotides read TGTGCCAGCATGCGCGGGGTTTACCAAGAGACCCAGTACTTC. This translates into CASMRGVYQETQYF.

CDR3 in amino acids: CASSPRQGVVLLNTEAFF. CDR3 nucleotides: TGTGCCAGCAGCCCCCGACAGGGGGTAGTGTTGCTGAACACTGAAGCTTTCTTT. V gene TRBV11-2 combines with J gene TRBJ1-1; 9 positions agree with TRBD1. This CDR3 is 18 amino acids long. Trimming at V came to 5 bases and at J to 0 bases, leaving 13 bases not matched to a gene. The V gene's germline CDR1 is SGHAT and CDR2 FQNNGV.